Listed here are 3 T cell receptor beta chains from one sample, sequenced in a study of T-cell reconstitution after alpha-beta-depleted transplantation in children. Molecular barcoding with unique molecular identifiers was used for the TCRbeta library. From the PCR reads, TCRdb called clonotypes with MiXCR, one entry per CDR3 protein. The sample lists approximately 500,000 distinct CDR3 sequences, under 12% occurring once. Here the sequenced sample was PBMCs, taken before TCRalphabeta/CD19-depleted stem cell transplant. Every receptor here comes from a child aged 2 to 10 with inherited bone marrow failure, due to receive a stem cell transplant.

In its sample, this clonotype was seen a few times. The V call is TRBV20-1, the J call TRBJ2-1, with D possibly matching TRBD2 (5 bases). V was trimmed by 3 bases and J by 0 bases, leaving 15 bases between them. CDR1 and CDR2 from the germline V gene are DFQATT and SNEGSKA (reference sequence). The CDR3 is 16 residues long. The CDR3 DNA reads TGCAGTGCTAGCCCCCCTTGGAGGAGCTCCTACAATGAGCAGTTCTTC. Translation gives CSASPPWRSSYNEQFF.

This clonotype was counted at least ten times. CDR3 sequence reads: CASSPTQLAAQETQYF. The CDR3, as DNA: TGTGCCAGCAGCCCGACCCAACTAGCGGCACAAGAGACCCAGTACTTC. V usage is TRBV6-2 or TRBV6-3 and J usage is TRBJ2-5; the match to TRBD2 covers 8 bases. Germline V lookup: CDR1 MNHEY, CDR2 SVGEGT. The CDR3 extends over 16 amino acids. The V gene end was trimmed by 6 bases and the J gene end by 2 bases; junction bases not matched to a gene: 11.

Concerning this clonotype: This sequence may be a read error, since a much larger clone differs from it by one base. This chain connects TRBV10-3 to TRBJ2-1; a weak D match, TRBD2 (6 bases). This CDR3 is built from 16 residues. The V gene lost 6 bases and the J gene lost 6 bases, with 21 bases spanning the gap. Germline values: CDR1 ENHRY, CDR2 SYGVKD. The CDR3 region has the DNA TGTGCCATCAGCGCTATAGGGTTGGCGGGAATCAATGAGCAGTTCTTC. Its protein is CAISAIGLAGINEQFF.